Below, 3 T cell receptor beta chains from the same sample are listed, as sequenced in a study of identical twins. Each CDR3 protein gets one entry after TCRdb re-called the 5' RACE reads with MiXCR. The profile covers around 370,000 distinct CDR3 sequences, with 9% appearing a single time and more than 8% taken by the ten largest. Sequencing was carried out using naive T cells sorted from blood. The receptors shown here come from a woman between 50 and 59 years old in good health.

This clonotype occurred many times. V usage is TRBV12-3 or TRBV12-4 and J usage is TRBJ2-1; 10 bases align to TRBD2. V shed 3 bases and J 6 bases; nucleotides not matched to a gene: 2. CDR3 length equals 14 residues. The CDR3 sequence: CASSLGLAFNEQFF. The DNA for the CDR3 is TGTGCCAGCAGTTTGGGACTAGCGTTCAATGAGCAGTTCTTC.

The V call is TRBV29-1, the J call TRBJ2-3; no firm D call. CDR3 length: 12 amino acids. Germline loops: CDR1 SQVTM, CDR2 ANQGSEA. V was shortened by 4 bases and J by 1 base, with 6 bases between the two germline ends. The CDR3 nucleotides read TGCAGCGTTGTCTACCGCACAGATACGCAGTATTTT. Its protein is CSVVYRTDTQYF.

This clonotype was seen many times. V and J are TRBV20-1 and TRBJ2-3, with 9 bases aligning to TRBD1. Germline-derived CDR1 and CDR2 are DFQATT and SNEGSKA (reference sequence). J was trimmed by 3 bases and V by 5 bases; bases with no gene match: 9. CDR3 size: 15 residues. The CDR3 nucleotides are TGCAGTGCTTCTACAGGGGGCGCGGGGACAGATACGCAGTATTTT. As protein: CSASTGGAGTDTQYF.